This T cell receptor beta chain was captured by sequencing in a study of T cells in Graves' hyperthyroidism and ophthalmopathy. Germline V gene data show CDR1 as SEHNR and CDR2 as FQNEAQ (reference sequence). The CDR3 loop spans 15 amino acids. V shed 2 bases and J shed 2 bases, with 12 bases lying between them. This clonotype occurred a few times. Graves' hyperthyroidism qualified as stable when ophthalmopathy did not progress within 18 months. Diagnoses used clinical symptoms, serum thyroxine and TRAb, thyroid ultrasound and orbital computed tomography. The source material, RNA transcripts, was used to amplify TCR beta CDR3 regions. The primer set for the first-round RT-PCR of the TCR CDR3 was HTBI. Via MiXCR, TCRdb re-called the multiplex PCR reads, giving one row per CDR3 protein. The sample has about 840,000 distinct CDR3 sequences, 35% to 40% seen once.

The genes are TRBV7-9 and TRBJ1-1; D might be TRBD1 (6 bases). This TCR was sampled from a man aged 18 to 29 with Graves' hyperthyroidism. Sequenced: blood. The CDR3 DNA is TGTGCCAGCAGCTTAATCAGGGGCGAAAACACTGAAGCTTTCTTT. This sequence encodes CASSLIRGENTEAFF.